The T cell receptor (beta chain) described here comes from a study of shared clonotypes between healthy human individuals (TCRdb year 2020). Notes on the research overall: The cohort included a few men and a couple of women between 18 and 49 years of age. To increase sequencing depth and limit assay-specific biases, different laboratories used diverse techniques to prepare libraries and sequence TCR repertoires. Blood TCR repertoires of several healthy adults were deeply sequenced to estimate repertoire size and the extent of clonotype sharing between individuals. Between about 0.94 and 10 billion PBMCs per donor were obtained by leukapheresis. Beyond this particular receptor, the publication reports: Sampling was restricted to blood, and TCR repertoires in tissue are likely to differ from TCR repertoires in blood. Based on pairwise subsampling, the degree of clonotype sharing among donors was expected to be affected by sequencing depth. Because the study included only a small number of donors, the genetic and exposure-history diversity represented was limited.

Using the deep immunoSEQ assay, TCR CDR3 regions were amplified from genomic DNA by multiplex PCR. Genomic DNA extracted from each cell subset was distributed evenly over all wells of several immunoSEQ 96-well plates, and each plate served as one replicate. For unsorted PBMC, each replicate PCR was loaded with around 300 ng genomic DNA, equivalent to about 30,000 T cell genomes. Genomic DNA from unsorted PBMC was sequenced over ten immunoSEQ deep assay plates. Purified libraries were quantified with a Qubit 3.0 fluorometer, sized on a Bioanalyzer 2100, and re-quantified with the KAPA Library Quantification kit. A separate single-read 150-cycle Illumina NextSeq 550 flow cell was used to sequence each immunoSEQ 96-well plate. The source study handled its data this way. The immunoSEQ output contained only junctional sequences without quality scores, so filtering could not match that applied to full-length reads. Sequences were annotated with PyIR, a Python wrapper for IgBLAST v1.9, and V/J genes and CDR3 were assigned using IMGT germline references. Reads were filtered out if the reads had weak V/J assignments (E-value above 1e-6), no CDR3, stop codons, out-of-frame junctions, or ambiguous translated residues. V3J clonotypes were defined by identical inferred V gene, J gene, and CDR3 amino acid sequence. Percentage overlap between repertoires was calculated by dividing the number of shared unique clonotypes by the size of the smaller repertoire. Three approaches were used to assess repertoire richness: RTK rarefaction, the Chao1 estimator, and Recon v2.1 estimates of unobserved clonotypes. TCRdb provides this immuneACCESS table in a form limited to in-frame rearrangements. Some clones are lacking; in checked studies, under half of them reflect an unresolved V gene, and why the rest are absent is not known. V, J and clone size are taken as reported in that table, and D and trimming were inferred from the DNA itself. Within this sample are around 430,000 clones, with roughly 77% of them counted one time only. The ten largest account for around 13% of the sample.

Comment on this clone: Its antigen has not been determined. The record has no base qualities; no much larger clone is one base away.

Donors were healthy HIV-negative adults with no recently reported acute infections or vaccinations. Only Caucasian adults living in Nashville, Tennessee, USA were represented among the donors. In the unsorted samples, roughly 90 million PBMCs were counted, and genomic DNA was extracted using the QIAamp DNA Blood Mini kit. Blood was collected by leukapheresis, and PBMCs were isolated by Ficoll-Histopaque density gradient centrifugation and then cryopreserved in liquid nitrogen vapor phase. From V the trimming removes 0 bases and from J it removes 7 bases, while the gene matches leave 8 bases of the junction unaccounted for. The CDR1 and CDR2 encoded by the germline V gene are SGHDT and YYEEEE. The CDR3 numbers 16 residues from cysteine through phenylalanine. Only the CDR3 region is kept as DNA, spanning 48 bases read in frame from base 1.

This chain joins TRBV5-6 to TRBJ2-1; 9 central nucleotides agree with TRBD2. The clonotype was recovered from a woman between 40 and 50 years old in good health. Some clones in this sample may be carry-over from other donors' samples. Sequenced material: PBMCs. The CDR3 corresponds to CASSLVLSGRSNEQFF. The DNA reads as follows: TGTGCCAGCAGCTTGGTCCTCAGCGGGAGGTCGAATGAGCAGTTCTTC. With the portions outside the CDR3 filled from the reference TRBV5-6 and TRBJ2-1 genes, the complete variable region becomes DAGVTQSPTHLIKTRGQQVTLRCSPKSGHDTVSWYQQALGQGPQFIFQYYEEEERQRGNFPDRFSGHQFPNYSSELNVNALLLGDSALYLCASSLVLSGRSNEQFFGPGTRLTVL.